Listed below are T cell receptor beta chains from one sample, sequenced in a study of post-analysis software for immune sequencing data. TCRdb ran MiXCR on the PCR reads and lists one entry per CDR3 protein. The sample yields 650,000 to 850,000 distinct CDR3 sequences, more than 45% seen once. Sequencing was done on a sample of blood. The receptor source for this set is a girl aged 10-17 years with multiple sclerosis. CDR3s include the opening cysteine and the closing phenylalanine or tryptophan. Each record gives: V gene, J gene, clone size, D gene, CDR3 DNA, CDR3 protein. D genes are given only for firm matches. Size values are once, few and many counts, or a class for expanded clones, and some rows have none.

V: TRBV19
J: TRBJ1-4
size: -
D: -
DNA: TGTGCCAGTAGTATAGGTGGGGGGCCTAATGAAAAACTGTTTTTT
CDR3: CASSIGGGPNEKLFF

V: TRBV6-1
J: TRBJ1-2
size: -
D: -
DNA: TGTGCCAGCACCCAGGGACACCATAACTATGGCTACACCTTC
CDR3: CASTQGHHNYGYTF

V: TRBV10-3
J: TRBJ2-1
size: -
D: -
DNA: TGTGCCATCAGTGAACTCGGCCATGAGCAGTTCTTC
CDR3: CAISELGHEQFF

V: TRBV27
J: TRBJ2-7
size: few
D: TRBD2
DNA: TGTGCCAGCAGTTTCATCCCTCTAGCGGGAGACCTCTACGAGCAGTACTTC
CDR3: CASSFIPLAGDLYEQYF

V: TRBV7-3
J: TRBJ2-5
size: -
D: -
DNA: TGTGCCAGCAGCCCCAACCTCGGGGCTAGTCCTCCCCCAGAGACCCAGTACTTC
CDR3: CASSPNLGASPPPETQYF

V: TRBV29-1
J: TRBJ1-1
size: -
D: -
DNA: TGCAGCGTGACCAGGGGAGCGGTGAACACTGAAGCTTTCTTT
CDR3: CSVTRGAVNTEAFF

V: TRBV10-1
J: TRBJ2-1
size: few
D: -
DNA: TGCGCCAGCAGTGAGTCGACCGTCCGAACCATTGGGGGCAATGAGCAGTTCTTC
CDR3: CASSESTVRTIGGNEQFF

V: TRBV7-3
J: TRBJ2-1
size: -
D: TRBD2
DNA: TGTGCCAGCAGCCCACTGAGCGGGATGGGCTACAATGAGCAGTTCTTC
CDR3: CASSPLSGMGYNEQFF

V: TRBV7-2
J: TRBJ1-4
size: -
D: TRBD1
DNA: TGTGCCAGCAGCACCGGACAGGGGACTAATGAAAAACGGTTTTTT
CDR3: CASSTGQGTNEKRFF

V: TRBV12-3/TRBV12-4
J: TRBJ1-6
size: -
D: TRBD1
DNA: TGTGCCAGCAGTGGGGACAGGAGCTCCTATAATTCACCCCTCCACTTT
CDR3: CASSGDRSSYNSPLHF

V: TRBV12-3/TRBV12-4
J: TRBJ2-1
size: -
D: -
DNA: TGTGCCAGCTCTGGCCCACGGGGCAGATCCTACAATGAGCAGTTCTTC
CDR3: CASSGPRGRSYNEQFF

V: TRBV12-3/TRBV12-4
J: TRBJ1-2
size: few
D: TRBD1
DNA: TGTGCCAGCAGTTCCGGGACAGGAGGGCCCGATGGCTACACCTTC
CDR3: CASSSGTGGPDGYTF

V: TRBV28
J: TRBJ1-1
size: -
D: -
DNA: TGTGTCAGCAGTTCACAGTGGGCTGAAGCTTTCTTT
CDR3: CVSSSQWAEAFF

V: TRBV29-1
J: TRBJ2-1
size: few
D: TRBD2
DNA: TGCAGCGTTGAAGAACTAGCGGGAGGACTGGCCAATGAGCAGTTCTTC
CDR3: CSVEELAGGLANEQFF

V: TRBV28
J: TRBJ1-1
size: -
D: TRBD1
DNA: TGTGCCAGCAGTGGAGCGGGACAGGGGGCCTCTGAAGCTTTCTTT
CDR3: CASSGAGQGASEAFF

V: TRBV29-1
J: TRBJ2-5
size: few
D: TRBD1
DNA: TGCAGCGTTTCACAGGGGGCTTCAGAGACCCAGTACTTC
CDR3: CSVSQGASETQYF

V: TRBV29-1
J: TRBJ1-5
size: -
D: -
DNA: TGCAGCGCCTCGGAGACAGTTGGGGATCAGTCCCAGCATTTT
CDR3: CSASETVGDQSQHF

V: TRBV13
J: TRBJ2-7
size: -
D: TRBD2
DNA: TGTGCCAGCAGCGCTGGACTAGCGGGAAGCCACGAGCAGTACTTC
CDR3: CASSAGLAGSHEQYF

V: TRBV7-9
J: TRBJ2-5
size: few
D: -
DNA: TGTGCCAGCAGCTTAGCGAGTCTAACGGCTGGGACCCAGTACTTC
CDR3: CASSLASLTAGTQYF

V: TRBV10-3
J: TRBJ2-7
size: -
D: TRBD1
DNA: TGTGCCATCAGTGAGCCGGGACAGGGTGACTGCGAGCAGTACTTC
CDR3: CAISEPGQGDCEQYF

V: TRBV5-1
J: TRBJ2-5
size: -
D: -
DNA: TGCGCCAGCTCCTTTACCTCGGGGGGCAATGAGCAGTACTTC
CDR3: CASSFTSGGNEQYF

V: TRBV5-1
J: TRBJ2-3
size: -
D: -
DNA: TGCGCCAGCAGCTCGCCCCCAGGACTCCGGATGGCAGATACGCAGTATTTT
CDR3: CASSSPPGLRMADTQYF

V: TRBV6-5
J: TRBJ2-7
size: many
D: -
DNA: TGTGCCAGCAGACGGGACTACGAGCAGTACTTC
CDR3: CASRRDYEQYF

V: TRBV27
J: TRBJ2-7
size: -
D: -
DNA: TGTGCCAGCAGCCATGGGGACCTCTACGAGCAGTACTTC
CDR3: CASSHGDLYEQYF

V: TRBV14
J: TRBJ1-1
size: -
D: -
DNA: TGTGCCAGCAGCCAACGCTCACCCCGAAACACTGAAGCTTTCTTT
CDR3: CASSQRSPRNTEAFF

V: TRBV2
J: TRBJ2-7
size: once
D: TRBD1
DNA: TGTGCCAGCACCCGGGACAGGGTCTCCTACGAGCAGTACTTC
CDR3: CASTRDRVSYEQYF

V: TRBV7-6
J: TRBJ2-7
size: -
D: TRBD2
DNA: TGTGCCAGCAGCAAGAAGCGGGAGGTCTTCCACGAGCAGTACTTC
CDR3: CASSKKREVFHEQYF

V: TRBV6-1
J: TRBJ2-3
size: few
D: TRBD2
DNA: TGTGCCAGCAGTGGAGCGGGAGTCCGAGATACGCAGTATTTT
CDR3: CASSGAGVRDTQYF

V: TRBV9
J: TRBJ2-7
size: -
D: TRBD2
DNA: TGTGCCAGCAGCGGTAGCGGGACCACTCGGGACGAGCAGTACTTC
CDR3: CASSGSGTTRDEQYF

V: TRBV4-2
J: TRBJ2-7
size: -
D: -
DNA: TGTGCCAGCGGTGGGGGGACCGAGCAGTACTTC
CDR3: CASGGGTEQYF

V: TRBV5-1
J: TRBJ2-1
size: -
D: -
DNA: TGCGCCAGCAGCTTCCGGAGGGCGAGGAATGAGCAGTTCTTC
CDR3: CASSFRRARNEQFF

V: TRBV6-1
J: TRBJ2-6
size: many
D: -
DNA: TGTGCCAGCAGTGAAGACGAGGGGTCTGGGGCCAACGTCCTGACTTTC
CDR3: CASSEDEGSGANVLTF

V: TRBV27
J: TRBJ1-5
size: -
D: -
DNA: TGTGCCAGCAGTTTAAAGATGGAGGGTCAAGATGCCCAGCATTTT
CDR3: CASSLKMEGQDAQHF

V: TRBV18
J: TRBJ2-6
size: few
D: -
DNA: TGTGCCAGCTCACCATTGGGTCCTGGGGCCAACGTCCTGACTTTC
CDR3: CASSPLGPGANVLTF

V: TRBV19
J: TRBJ2-5
size: few
D: -
DNA: TGTGCCAGTTCCGGGGCAGGGAAAGAGACCCAGTACTTC
CDR3: CASSGAGKETQYF

V: TRBV29-1
J: TRBJ1-6
size: -
D: -
DNA: TGCAGCGCTACGGACGGGGATAATTCACCCCTCCACTTT
CDR3: CSATDGDNSPLHF

V: TRBV4-1
J: TRBJ2-1
size: -
D: -
DNA: TGCGCCAGCAGCCAAGATCGGGCGATTGAGCAGTTCTTC
CDR3: CASSQDRAIEQFF

V: TRBV5-1
J: TRBJ2-1
size: few
D: TRBD1
DNA: TGCGCCAGCAGCTCCATTCCGGGACAGGGCTACAATGAGCAGTTCTTC
CDR3: CASSSIPGQGYNEQFF

V: TRBV12-3/TRBV12-4
J: TRBJ1-2
size: -
D: -
DNA: TGTGCCTGCGATATTGGCGGGGGCGATGGCTACACCTTC
CDR3: CACDIGGGDGYTF

V: TRBV6-1
J: TRBJ2-4
size: few
D: TRBD2
DNA: TGTGCCAGCAGTGAATGGACTAGTGGATCCAAAAACATTCAGTACTTC
CDR3: CASSEWTSGSKNIQYF

V: TRBV4-3
J: TRBJ2-1
size: -
D: -
DNA: TGCGCCAGCAGCCCAGTAAACCCGGGACGGTGGGCCAATGAGCAGTTCTTC
CDR3: CASSPVNPGRWANEQFF